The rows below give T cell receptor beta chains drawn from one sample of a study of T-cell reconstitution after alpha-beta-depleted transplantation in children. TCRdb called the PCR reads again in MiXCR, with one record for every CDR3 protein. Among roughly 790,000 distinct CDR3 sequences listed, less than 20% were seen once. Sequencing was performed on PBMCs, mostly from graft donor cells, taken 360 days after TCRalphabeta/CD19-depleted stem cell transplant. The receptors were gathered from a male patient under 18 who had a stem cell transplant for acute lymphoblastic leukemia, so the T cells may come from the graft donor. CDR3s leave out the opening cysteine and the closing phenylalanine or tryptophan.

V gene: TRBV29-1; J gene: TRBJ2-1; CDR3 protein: SVARTSGYNEQF
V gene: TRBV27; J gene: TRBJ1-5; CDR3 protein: ASSPLSGGWNQPQH
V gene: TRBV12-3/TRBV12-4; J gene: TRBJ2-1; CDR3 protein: ASTTAGPLNEQF
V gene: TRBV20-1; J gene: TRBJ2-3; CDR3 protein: SPIYTQY
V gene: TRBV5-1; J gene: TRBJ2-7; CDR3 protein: ASSLQYSYEQY
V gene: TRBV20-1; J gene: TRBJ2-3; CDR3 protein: SAREPSRDTQY
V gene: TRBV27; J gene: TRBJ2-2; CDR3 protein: ASSLMPGPNTGELF
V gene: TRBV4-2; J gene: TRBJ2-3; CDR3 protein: ASSRTSGSGGSTDTQY
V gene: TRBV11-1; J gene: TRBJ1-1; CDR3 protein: ASSQYPTTGSMNTEAF
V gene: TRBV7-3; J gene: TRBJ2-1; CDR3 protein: ASSLTRTSFSYNEQF
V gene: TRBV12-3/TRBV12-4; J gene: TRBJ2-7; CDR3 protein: ASSFGPSEQY
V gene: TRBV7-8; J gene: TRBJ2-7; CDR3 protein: ASSFSGYREYEQY
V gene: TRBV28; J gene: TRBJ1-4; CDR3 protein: ASSDRDLLEKLF
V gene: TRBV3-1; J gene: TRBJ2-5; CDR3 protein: ASSHRIGLAPRTTKETQY
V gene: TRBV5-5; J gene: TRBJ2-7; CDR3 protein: ASSLTQQGQGAYEQY
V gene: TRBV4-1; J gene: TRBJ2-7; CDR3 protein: ASSPEDRLYEQY
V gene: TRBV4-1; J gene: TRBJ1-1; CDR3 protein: ASSQGPQRNTEAF
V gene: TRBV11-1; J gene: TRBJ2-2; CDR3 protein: ASSPLTSGANTGELF
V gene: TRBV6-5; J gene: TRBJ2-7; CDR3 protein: ASSVLAGGIYEQY
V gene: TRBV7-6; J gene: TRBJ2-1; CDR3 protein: ASSLASGLSSYNEQF
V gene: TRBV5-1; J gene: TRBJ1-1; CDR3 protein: ASSLGRITEAF
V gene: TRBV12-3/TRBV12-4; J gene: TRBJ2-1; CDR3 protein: ASSLVWAEQF
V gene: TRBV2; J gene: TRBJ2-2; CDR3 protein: ASRVERGNTGELF
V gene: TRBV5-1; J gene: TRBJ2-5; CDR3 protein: ASRDYPQETQY
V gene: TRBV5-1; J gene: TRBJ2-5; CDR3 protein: ASSFLRGVETQY
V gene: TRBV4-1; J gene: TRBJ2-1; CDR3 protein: ASSQDRQSYNEQF
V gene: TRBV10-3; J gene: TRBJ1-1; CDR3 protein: AISASTSPAEAF
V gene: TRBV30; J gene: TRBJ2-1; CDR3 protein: AWSGRSDNEQF
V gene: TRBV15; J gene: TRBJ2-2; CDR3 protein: ATTGGVASTGELF
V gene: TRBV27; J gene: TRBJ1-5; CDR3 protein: ASSPLRGSGNQPQH
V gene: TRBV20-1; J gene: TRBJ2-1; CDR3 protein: SASGRSSEQF
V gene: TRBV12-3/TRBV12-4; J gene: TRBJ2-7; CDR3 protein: ASSPQIMDRGQDEQY
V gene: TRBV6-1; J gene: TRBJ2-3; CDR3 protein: ASRHPVFGADTQY
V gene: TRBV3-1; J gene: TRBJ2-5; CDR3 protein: ASKVNQETQY
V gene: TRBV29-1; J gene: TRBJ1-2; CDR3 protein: SVGGPPGYGYT
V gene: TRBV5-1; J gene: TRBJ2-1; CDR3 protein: ASSFELLAGGVDEQF
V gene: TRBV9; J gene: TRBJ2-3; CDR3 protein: ASSVAAGVADTQY
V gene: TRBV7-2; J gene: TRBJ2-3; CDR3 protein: ASSYGGTGGPDTQY
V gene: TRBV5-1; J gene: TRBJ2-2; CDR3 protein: ASSLEPSGRAAGELF
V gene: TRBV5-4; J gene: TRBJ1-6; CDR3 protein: ASSLSSRGNSPLH
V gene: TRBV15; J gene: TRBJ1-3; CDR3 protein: ATSRDISRQFSGNTIY
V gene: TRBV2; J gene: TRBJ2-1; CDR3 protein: ASSEFWYRGSYNEQF
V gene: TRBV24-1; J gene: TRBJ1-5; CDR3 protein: ATSDLPGGQPQH
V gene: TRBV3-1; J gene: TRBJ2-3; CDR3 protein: ASRDRLAGGDTQY
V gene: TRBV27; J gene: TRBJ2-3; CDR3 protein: ASSWDSNTDTQY
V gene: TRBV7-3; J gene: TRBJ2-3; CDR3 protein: ASSLEANTQY
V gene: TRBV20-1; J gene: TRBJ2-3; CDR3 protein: SARVPFGRAYTDTQY
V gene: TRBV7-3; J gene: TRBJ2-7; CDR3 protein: ASSEDRRYEQY
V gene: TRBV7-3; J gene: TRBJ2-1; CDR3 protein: ASSLTSGRPYNEQF
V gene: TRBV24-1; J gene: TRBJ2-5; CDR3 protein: ATSDLGTGNQETQY
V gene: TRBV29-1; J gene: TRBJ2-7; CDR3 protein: SVRGYYEQY
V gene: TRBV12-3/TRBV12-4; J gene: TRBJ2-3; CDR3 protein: ASSTTSGTGGEDTQY
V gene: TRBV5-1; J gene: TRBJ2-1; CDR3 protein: ASSSRGLADNEQF
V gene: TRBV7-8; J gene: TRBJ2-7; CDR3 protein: ASSHSGGLRSYEQY
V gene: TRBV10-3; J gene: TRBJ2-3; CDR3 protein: AISAPGGGADTQY